Sequencing of this TCR beta chain was carried out in a study of T cell changes during pregnancy in multiple sclerosis. Germline CDR1 SGHNT, CDR2 YYREEE (reference sequence). The CDR3 loop spans 15 amino acids. V trimming: 2 bases; J trimming: 6 bases; junction bases outside the gene matches: 7. The repertoire was sequenced with immunoSEQ multiplex PCR; TCRdb's copy has only in-frame clones and lacks some. This sample has tens of thousands of clones, with about 93% found just once. Source: peripheral blood, taken in the first trimester of pregnancy. The chain employs TRBV5-4 and TRBJ2-2, with 7 bases that match TRBD1. The receptor was derived from a female donor in good health, enrolled as a control in a pregnancy study. The CDR3 nucleotides read TGTGCCAGCAGCTTACGTCAGGGGGACGCCGGGGAGCTGTTTTTT. Its translation is CASSLRQGDAGELFF.